This T cell receptor (beta chain) was documented in a study of T cell repertoires in cytomegalovirus infection. TCRdb redid the calling of the reads with MiXCR, one entry per CDR3 protein. The sample yields a few hundred thousand distinct CDR3 sequences, roughly a third seen once. The CDR3 runs to 14 residues. From germline, CDR1 is LNHDA and CDR2 SQIVND (reference sequence). V lost 6 bases to trimming and J lost 7 bases, with 18 bases between them. This clonotype was recorded a few times. Its antigen is undetermined. The sample was cultured PBMCs, taken from culture after CMV antigen stimulation. The genes are TRBV19 and TRBJ1-1, with D perhaps TRBD1 (5 bases). The TCR comes from a human donor in good health (CMV status not recorded). Some clones in this sample may be carry-over from other donors' samples. The CDR3 DNA reads TGTGCCAGTAGCGGGGGGGGTAATGGGGGTGAAGCTTTCTTT. Translating it yields CASSGGGNGGEAFF.